The next 13 T cell receptor beta chains were all read from a single sample in a study of early T cells in non-severe SARS-CoV-2 infection. TCRdb re-analysed the 5' RACE reads in MiXCR, keeping a single row per CDR3 protein. Altogether 75,000 to 80,000 distinct CDR3 sequences are present, around 15% being singletons, with the ten largest covering roughly 12%. The sequenced sample was whole blood. The receptors come from an adult who was a healthcare worker with PCR-confirmed SARS-CoV-2 infection or an uninfected control (not recorded which).

The chain links TRBV9 to TRBJ2-7; D not resolved. The CDR3 covers 13 residues. Germline CDR1 and CDR2: SGDLS and YYNGEE. Trimming shortened V by 2 bases and J by 7 bases, and 13 bases separated the two germline ends. CDR3 sequence: CASSVSDGKEQYF. As DNA, the CDR3 is TGTGCCAGCAGCGTCTCGGACGGTAAGGAGCAGTACTTC. The full variable domain, completed using reference TRBV9 and TRBJ2-7, is DSGVTQTPKHLITATGQRVTLRCSPRSGDLSVYWYQQSLDQGLQFLIQYYNGEERAKGNILERFSAQQFPDLHSELNLSSLELGDSALYFCASSVSDGKEQYFGPGTRLTVT.

This clonotype has only a few counts. CDR3 DNA sequence: TGTGCCAGCAGTTCTGACAGGGTAAACACCGGGGAGCTGTTTTTT. Translating gives CASSSDRVNTGELFF. The chain employs TRBV2 and TRBJ2-2; 7 bases match TRBD1. The CDR3 covers 15 residues. Trimming at V came to 5 bases and at J to 2 bases, leaving 5 bases not matched to a gene. Germline V gives CDR1 SNHLY, CDR2 FYNNEI. Using reference TRBV2 and TRBJ2-2 for the parts outside the CDR3, the full variable domain is EPEVTQTPSHQVTQMGQEVILRCVPISNHLYFYWYRQILGQKVEFLVSFYNNEISEKSEIFDDQFSVERPDGSNFTLKIRSTKLEDSAMYFCASSSDRVNTGELFFGEGSRLTVL.

This clonotype was seen many times. The chain employs TRBV11-3 and TRBJ2-1, with D perhaps matching TRBD2 (5 bases). In germline, CDR1 is SGHNT, CDR2 YENEEA. The CDR3 is made up of 13 amino acids. The V and J ends lost 7 bases and 10 bases respectively, with 17 bases between them. The CDR3 here is CASTRPGSGEQFF. The DNA for the CDR3 is TGTGCCAGCACCCGACCTGGGAGTGGCGAGCAGTTCTTC.

J is TRBJ2-1 and V is TRBV20-1; no firm D call. The CDR3 extends over 12 amino acids. The V and J ends lost 0 bases and 12 bases respectively, with 12 bases between them. The germline gives CDR1 DFQATT, CDR2 SNEGSKA (reference sequence). Here the CDR3 reads CSARDGAPAQFF. CDR3 nucleotides: TGCAGTGCTAGAGACGGAGCTCCGGCGCAGTTCTTC.

This chain connects TRBV19 to TRBJ2-7; D ambiguous. The V and J ends lost 5 bases and 2 bases respectively, with 10 bases between them. The CDR3 extends over 13 amino acids. CDR1 is LNHDA and CDR2 is SQIVND in the germline V gene (reference sequence). CDR3 in DNA: TGTGCCAGTAGTGCCGACCCAGCCTACGAGCAGTACTTC. It translates to CASSADPAYEQYF.

This clonotype appeared many times. CDR3 in DNA: TGTGCCAGCATGCGAGATTTGGGATCACCCCTCCACTTT. This gives the protein CASMRDLGSPLHF. The V call is TRBV2, the J call TRBJ1-6; D is ambiguous. The CDR3 spans 13 residues. Germline V lookup: CDR1 SNHLY, CDR2 FYNNEI. The ends were cut back, 7 bases at V and 10 bases at J, with 14 bases in the middle. The complete variable domain, with remaining parts taken from reference TRBV2 and TRBJ1-6, reads EPEVTQTPSHQVTQMGQEVILRCVPISNHLYFYWYRQILGQKVEFLVSFYNNEISEKSEIFDDQFSVERPDGSNFTLKIRSTKLEDSAMYFCASMRDLGSPLHFGNGTRLTVT.

The V and J genes are TRBV12-5 and TRBJ2-1; tentatively, D is TRBD1 or TRBD2 (5 bases each). Germline V gene data show CDR1 as LGHNT and CDR2 as FRNRAP. V lost 6 bases and J 8 bases, leaving 17 bases between the germline ends. This CDR3 is built from 14 residues. Here the CDR3 reads CASGRDLRGDEQFF. The CDR3 DNA reads as TGTGCTAGTGGACGGGACCTTAGGGGTGATGAGCAGTTCTTC. The variable domain in full, completed from reference TRBV12-5 and TRBJ2-1, reads DARVTQTPRHKVTEMGQEVTMRCQPILGHNTVFWYRQTMMQGLELLAYFRNRAPLDDSGMPKDRFSAEMPDATLATLKIQPSEPRDSAVYFCASGRDLRGDEQFFGPGTRLTVL.

This clonotype was detected only a few times. This sequence joins TRBV24-1 and TRBJ1-5, with D maybe TRBD1 (6 bases). Trimming left V 3 bases short and J 6 bases short, with 14 bases between. The CDR3 has 15 residues. Germline CDR1 is KGHDR and CDR2 is SFDVKD. CDR3 sequence (DNA): TGTGCCACCAGTGATGGAGGGGGGCGCGGTCAGCCCCAGCATTTT. Its protein product is CATSDGGGRGQPQHF.

This clonotype was seen a handful of times. The chain joins TRBV6-6 to TRBJ1-1; TRBD1 aligns across 9 bases. Germline V gene data show CDR1 as MNHNY and CDR2 as SVGAGI (reference sequence). With V trimmed by 5 bases and J by 3 bases, 16 bases remained unmatched. The CDR3 length is 18 residues. The CDR3 loop reads CASSHRWDRVDLDTEAFF. The CDR3 region has the DNA TGTGCCAGCAGTCACCGTTGGGACAGGGTCGACTTGGACACTGAAGCTTTCTTT.

This chain uses TRBV3-1 with TRBJ2-7; D is uncertain. The V gene lost 1 base and the J gene lost 2 bases, with 9 bases spanning the gap. CDR1 is LGHDT and CDR2 is YNNKEL in the germline V gene (reference sequence). The CDR3 is 14 amino acids. The CDR3: CASSQGFPPYEQYF. DNA for the CDR3: TGTGCCAGCAGCCAAGGTTTCCCCCCCTACGAGCAGTACTTC.

This clonotype was detected only a few times. The V gene is TRBV9, the J gene TRBJ2-4, with D hard to call. Trimming cost V 0 bases and J 4 bases, with 11 bases left between them. The CDR3 spans 15 residues. Germline loops: CDR1 SGDLS, CDR2 YYNGEE. CDR3: CASSVGAAFKNIQYF. DNA for the CDR3: TGTGCCAGCAGCGTAGGGGCAGCATTTAAAAACATTCAGTACTTC.

This clonotype was observed a handful of times. This chain connects TRBV14 to TRBJ2-3; D uncertain. The CDR3 is made up of 16 amino acids. Germline V gene data show CDR1 as SGHDN and CDR2 as FVKESK. Trimming stripped 0 bases from V and 4 bases from J, with 14 bases between. The CDR3 spells CASSQEETGLADTQYF. CDR3 nucleotide sequence: TGTGCCAGCAGCCAAGAAGAAACGGGCTTGGCAGATACGCAGTATTTT.

In this sample, this clonotype turned up a few times. The rearrangement uses TRBV29-1 and TRBJ2-1; possibly TRBD1 for D (5 bases). CDR1 SQVTM and CDR2 ANQGSEA come from the germline V gene. The CDR3 consists of 13 residues. The V gene lost 6 bases and the J gene lost 7 bases, with 16 bases spanning the gap. CDR3 region: CSVLGKGKNEQFF. The CDR3 DNA reads as TGCAGCGTCCTAGGAAAGGGGAAAAATGAGCAGTTCTTC.